The entry below describes one T cell receptor (beta chain). No antigen is known for it. The data derive from a study of graft-versus-host responses after intestinal transplantation. Study as a whole: The study gave all recipients anti-thymocyte globulin induction, then tacrolimus and steroids for 2 to 3 years. Notes on the study in general: Peak circulating GvH clone levels were associated with early post-transplant HvG declines. Recipient-marrow GvH clones were detected, some having first appeared in ileum or blood.

The data were produced by immunoSEQ multiplex PCR, yet TCRdb's version contains in-frame clones alone and is incomplete. This sample carries 90,000 to 130,000 clones, around 93% of them seen once, and the ten largest clones take approximately 0.49%. V was cut by 0 bases and J by 5 bases, with 14 bases left in between. Germline CDR1 is GTSNPN and CDR2 is SVGIG (reference sequence). This CDR3 is built from 14 residues. J is TRBJ2-7 and V is TRBV30; a weak D match, TRBD2 (6 bases). The receptor's source is a human donor who received an intestinal transplant. Source: unstimulated CD8+ T cells sorted from spleen or lymph node cells, taken before intestinal transplant. DNA of the CDR3: TGTGCCTGGAGTGTAGGAAGCGGGTTCCACGAGCAGTACTTC. Translated, it gives CAWSVGSGFHEQYF.